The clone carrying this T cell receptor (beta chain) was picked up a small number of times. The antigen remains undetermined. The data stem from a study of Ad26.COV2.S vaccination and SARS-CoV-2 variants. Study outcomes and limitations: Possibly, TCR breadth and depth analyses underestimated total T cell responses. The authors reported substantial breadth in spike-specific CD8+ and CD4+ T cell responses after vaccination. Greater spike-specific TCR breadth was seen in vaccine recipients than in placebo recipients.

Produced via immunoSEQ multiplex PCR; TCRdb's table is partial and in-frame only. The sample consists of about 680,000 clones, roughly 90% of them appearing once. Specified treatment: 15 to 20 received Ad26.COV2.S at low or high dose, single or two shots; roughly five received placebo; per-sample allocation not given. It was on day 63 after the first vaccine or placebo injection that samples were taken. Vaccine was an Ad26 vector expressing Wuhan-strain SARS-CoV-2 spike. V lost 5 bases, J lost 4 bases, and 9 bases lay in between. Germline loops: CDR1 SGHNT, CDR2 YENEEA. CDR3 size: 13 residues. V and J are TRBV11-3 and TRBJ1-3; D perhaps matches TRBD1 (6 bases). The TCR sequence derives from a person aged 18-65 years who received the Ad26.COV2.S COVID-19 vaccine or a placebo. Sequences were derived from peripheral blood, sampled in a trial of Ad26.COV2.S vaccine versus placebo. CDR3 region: CASSQQGGNTIYF. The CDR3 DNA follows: TGTGCCAGCAGCCAACAGGGAGGAAACACCATATATTTT.